This TCR beta chain was found in a study of T cell responses to AZD1222 COVID-19 vaccine (dated by TCRdb to 2020 to 2022). In the study overall: TCR sequencing was performed for 230 to 250 trial participants, of whom around 210 were given two doses of AZD1222 and roughly 25 were given two doses of MenACWY control vaccine. Trial participants were enrolled by age into 18-55, 56-69 and 70-plus year subgroups, with about 150, 28 and 57 TCR-sequenced participants respectively. The paper's findings and limits, for the study overall: In the small 56-69-year group, the increase in depth fell short of significance, most likely because of low power. Only a handful of AZD1222 recipients were SARS-CoV-2 seropositive at baseline, limiting conclusions about previously exposed vaccinees. Most participants were white British and females outnumbered males, and the authors suggested that clonal diversity may have been underestimated. Because no day 14 peak-response samples were available, repertoires were characterized only after the peak T cell response. Reportedly, close to half of the unique spike-specific TCRs recognized epitopes lying outside the regions that are mutated in the B.1.351 and B.1.1.7 variants. After two AZD1222 doses, both the breadth and the depth of spike-specific TCRs were significantly higher than at day 0 and than in MenACWY recipients. Vaccine-associated CD4 TCRs spanned the whole spike protein, with dominant responses in regions 160-218 and 743-854.

The CDR3 sequence holds 13 residues, the cysteine and phenylalanine included. Here the CDR3 DNA is all that survives: 39 bases in frame from base 1. Per the germline V gene, KGHDR is the CDR1 and SFDVKD is the CDR2. Trimming removed 1 base from V and 8 bases from J; the gene matches leave 1 base unexplained. The CDR3 regions of human TCRbeta chains were analyzed by immunosequencing. Per the authors' processing: Repertoire TCRs were checked for matches against a reference library of SARS-CoV-2-specific TCRs that had been generated using the MIRA antigen-specificity platform. Breadth was defined as the fraction of unique TCRs that were SARS-CoV-2-associated, and depth was defined as the fraction of total T cells that were SARS-CoV-2-associated. Using the MIRA data, each spike-specific TCR was mapped to the spike region that the TCR reacts to and placed in a CD4 or CD8 class. Log10-transformed breadth and depth values were compared by one-way ANOVA with Sidak's multiple comparisons tests. TCRdb limited this immuneACCESS table to in-frame rearrangements with V and J called. A share of clones is missing; checked studies link under half to unresolved V genes, and the rest is unexplained. The DNA was the basis for D and trimming; V, J and clone size are from that table. The table for this sample lists approximately 110,000 clones; around nine tenths of them were counted only once. The ten most abundant clones make up 2.5% of the sample.

As to this clone: Its antigen is not yet known. The sample holds no much larger clone one base away, and base qualities are not on file.

The label giving this sample's time point can be read as: about 28 days (+/-7) after the second vaccine dose. AZD1222 recipients with second doses at about 4 weeks or about 12 weeks were pooled, because spike-specific TCR depth and breadth did not differ between schedules. Vaccinee samples came from UK trials COV001 and COV002, including a single-blind randomized controlled phase 2/3 trial of AZD1222 (ChAdOx1 nCoV-19) in healthy adults. Trial participant PBMC samples were collected at day 0 and day 28 after the second dose for TCRbeta chain sequencing. The sequence joins TRBV24-1 to TRBJ2-1; a stretch of 7 junction bases matches TRBD2. This sequence originates from an adult who received the AZD1222 COVID-19 vaccine. Here the sequenced sample was peripheral blood, taken 28 days after the second AZD1222 dose. In nucleotides, the sequence is TGTGCCACCAGTGATTTTGCGGGGGATGAGCAGTTCTTC. This translates into CATSDFAGDEQFF.